Shown below are 19 T cell receptor beta chains from a single sample sequenced in a study of beta chain features in type 1 diabetes. Expressed TCRB transcripts got sequenced, as all isolated RNA was reverse transcribed. The data were produced by immunoSEQ multiplex PCR, yet TCRdb's version contains in-frame clones alone and is incomplete. Of around 250,000 clones in the sample, 55% to 70% were seen once. Input material: naive CD4+ T cells from blood. The receptors stem from a man under 40 in good health.

This rearrangement joins TRBV18 to TRBJ2-7; no clear D gene. The germline V gene has CDR1 KGHSH and CDR2 LQKENI. Trimming left V 5 bases short and J 3 bases short, with 11 bases between. CDR3 length: 13 residues. The chain's CDR3 is CASSSLKGYEQYF. The DNA for the CDR3 is TGTGCCAGCTCATCCCTAAAGGGCTACGAGCAGTACTTC.

The gene calls are TRBV12-5 and TRBJ1-1, with D unresolved. The length of the CDR3 is 13 residues. Looked up from germline, CDR1 is LGHNT and CDR2 is FRNRAP. Between the trimmed V and J ends, which lost 6 bases and 4 bases, there was a span of 12 bases. CDR3 nucleotides: TGTGCTAGTGGGCACGGAGGTGTCACTGAAGCTTTCTTT. Amino acids: CASGHGGVTEAFF.

V gene TRBV30 combines with J gene TRBJ2-5; perhaps D is TRBD1 or TRBD2 (5 bases each). The CDR3 has 13 amino acids. The germline V gene has CDR1 GTSNPN and CDR2 SVGIG (reference sequence). The V end lost 4 bases, the J end lost 3 bases, and 12 bases lay between the germline ends. Here the CDR3 reads CAWKRQGEETQYF. The CDR3 coding sequence is TGTGCCTGGAAGAGGCAGGGAGAAGAGACCCAGTACTTC. The full variable domain, completed using reference TRBV30 and TRBJ2-5, is SQTIHQWPATLVQPVGSPLSLECTVEGTSNPNLYWYRQAAGRGLQLLFYSVGIGQISSEVPQNLSASRPQDRQFILSSKKLLLSDSGFYLCAWKRQGEETQYFGPGTRLLVL.

The gene calls are TRBV9 and TRBJ2-7, with TRBD2 matching over 8 bases. The V gene end was trimmed by 3 bases and the J gene end by 3 bases; junction bases not matched to a gene: 8. This CDR3 has 15 residues. Germline lookup yields CDR1 SGDLS and CDR2 YYNGEE. The CDR3, as DNA: TGTGCCAGCAGCGAACGACTAGCGACCATCTACGAGCAGTACTTC. Amino acids: CASSERLATIYEQYF.

This sequence joins TRBV5-1 and TRBJ2-5; the D is unclear. CDR1 is SGHRS, CDR2 YFSETQ, per germline. This CDR3 is 14 amino acids long. V lost 7 bases to trimming and J lost 4 bases, with 17 bases between them. CDR3 residues: CASLETPGSETQYF. The DNA of the CDR3 is TGCGCCAGCCTTGAGACCCCCGGGTCAGAGACCCAGTACTTC.

This clone came up a few times. V usage is TRBV7-2 and J usage is TRBJ1-5; D perhaps matches TRBD1 (5 bases). This CDR3 region has 14 residues. In germline, CDR1 is SGHTA, CDR2 FQGNSA. V lost 6 bases and J lost 5, with 14 bases in between. As DNA, the CDR3 is TGTGCCAGCAGACCAAGAACAGGAGATCAGCCCCAGCATTTT. This gives the protein CASRPRTGDQPQHF.

This clone was observed a handful of times. The chain couples TRBV29-1 to TRBJ2-1; 7 nucleotides agree with TRBD2. Germline CDR1 reads SQVTM; CDR2 reads ANQGSEA. J gave up 8 bases and V 5 bases, and 15 bases lay outside the gene matches. The CDR3 is made up of 15 amino acids. DNA for the CDR3: TGCAGCGTTACCCCCGCTGTAAGACTAGCTGATGAGCAGTTCTTC. Amino acid sequence: CSVTPAVRLADEQFF.

The chain combines TRBV30 with TRBJ2-1; D possibly corresponds to TRBD1 (6 bases). The CDR3 has 11 residues. V shed 0 bases and J shed 14 bases, with 11 bases lying between them. Germline assignment: CDR1 GTSNPN and CDR2 SVGIG (reference sequence). CDR3 in amino acids: CAWSVGTREFF. In nucleotides, the CDR3 is TGTGCCTGGAGTGTTGGGACAAGGGAGTTCTTC.

As concerns this clone: Distinct nucleotide sequences in the sample also encode this CDR3. This chain uses TRBV20-1 with TRBJ2-5, with D unresolved. The V end was cut by 6 bases, the J end by 5 bases, with 10 bases between. The CDR3 has 11 residues. Germline-derived CDR1 and CDR2 are DFQATT and SNEGSKA (reference sequence). CDR3 sequence reads: CSASLGETQYF. The CDR3 nucleotides are TGCAGTGCGTCCCTGGGGGAGACCCAGTACTTC.

The chain employs TRBV29-1 and TRBJ1-2; D unresolved. Germline V gene lookup returns CDR1 SQVTM and CDR2 ANQGSEA. V was pared by 1 base and J by 2 bases, with 8 bases between. The CDR3 runs to 13 residues. The CDR3 DNA sequence: TGCAGCGTTGAAGTAGGCTCGAACTATGGCTACACCTTC. Amino acid sequence: CSVEVGSNYGYTF.

The V gene is TRBV30, the J gene TRBJ1-1; D not certain. In germline, CDR1 is GTSNPN, CDR2 SVGIG (reference sequence). The length of the CDR3 is 13 residues. The V end lost 4 bases, the J end lost 0 bases, and 9 bases lay between the germline ends. The CDR3 loop is CAWTPAMNTEAFF. The DNA for the CDR3 is TGTGCCTGGACTCCAGCGATGAACACTGAAGCTTTCTTT.

This clone was picked up a small number of times. The rearrangement joins TRBV7-2 to TRBJ2-4; no clear D. This CDR3 comprises 14 residues. Trimming removed 8 bases from V and 1 base from J, with 12 bases in between. Germline V CDR1 and CDR2: SGHTA, FQGNSA. The CDR3 region is CASGPPGAKNIQYF. CDR3 coding DNA: TGTGCCAGCGGGCCACCGGGCGCCAAAAACATTCAGTACTTC. The complete variable domain, with remaining parts taken from reference TRBV7-2 and TRBJ2-4, reads GAGVSQSPSNKVTEKGKDVELRCDPISGHTALYWYRQSLGQGLEFLIYFQGNSAPDKSGLPSDRFSAERTGGSVSTLTIQRTQQEDSAVYLCASGPPGAKNIQYFGAGTRLSVL.

V usage is TRBV19 and J usage is TRBJ2-5, with D maybe TRBD1 (6 bases). There are 14 residues in the CDR3. V was clipped by 5 bases and J by 4 bases, with 14 bases between them. Germline lookup yields CDR1 LNHDA and CDR2 SQIVND (reference sequence). The CDR3, as DNA: TGTGCCAGTAGTCCAAGAGGGGGACGAGAGACCCAGTACTTC. Encoded protein: CASSPRGGRETQYF.

CDR3 in DNA: TGTGCCTGGTCCAGGGGAGCGGGGCAAGAGACCCAGTACTTC. Encoded protein: CAWSRGAGQETQYF. The rearrangement uses TRBV30 and TRBJ2-5; possible D gene TRBD2, 7 bases. Germline values: CDR1 GTSNPN, CDR2 SVGIG (reference sequence). CDR3 length: 14 amino acids. V dropped 5 bases and J dropped 2 bases, with 15 bases sitting between them.

V usage is TRBV29-1 and J usage is TRBJ2-3; 13 bases match TRBD2. Germline values: CDR1 SQVTM, CDR2 ANQGSEA. The CDR3 consists of 14 residues. J lost 6 bases, V lost 6 bases, and 6 bases had no gene match. The CDR3, as DNA: TGCAGCGTCGGGACTAGCGGGAACTTGGATACGCAGTATTTT. Translation: CSVGTSGNLDTQYF.

The chain employs TRBV29-1 and TRBJ2-7, with 7 nucleotides matching TRBD1. CDR3 size: 14 residues. Germline CDR1 reads SQVTM; CDR2 reads ANQGSEA. J gave up 3 bases and V 3 bases, and 8 bases lay outside the gene matches. CDR3 sequence (DNA): TGCAGCGTTGATGGCTTGGACAGGCACTACGAGCAGTACTTC. Protein product: CSVDGLDRHYEQYF.

Only a few counts were recorded for this clone. The rearrangement links TRBV30 to TRBJ1-1; D unresolved. With 1 base removed from V and 7 bases from J, the gap between germline ends came to 19 bases. The CDR3 consists of 15 residues. The germline gives CDR1 GTSNPN, CDR2 SVGIG (reference sequence). The CDR3 nucleotides are TGTGCCTGGAGTGGTTTACTAGGAGGAGAAGGTGAAGCTTTCTTT. Encoded protein: CAWSGLLGGEGEAFF.

With regard to this clone: Other DNA sequences from this sample encode an identical CDR3 as well. The V and J genes are TRBV30 and TRBJ1-1; D is uncertain. Germline V lookup: CDR1 GTSNPN, CDR2 SVGIG (reference sequence). V was shortened by 0 bases and J by 4 bases, with 9 bases between the two germline ends. The CDR3 totals 13 residues. The CDR3 DNA sequence: TGTGCCTGGAGTGTATGGGAGGGCACTGAAGCTTTCTTT. It yields the protein CAWSVWEGTEAFF.

The V and J genes are TRBV29-1 and TRBJ2-3, with D possibly TRBD2 on 6 matching bases. V lost 1 base and J lost 5, with 7 bases in between. The germline V gene has CDR1 SQVTM and CDR2 ANQGSEA. The CDR3 sequence is 12 residues long. DNA of the CDR3: TGCAGCGTTGAAGTCGGGGGAGATACGCAGTATTTT. Protein sequence: CSVEVGGDTQYF.